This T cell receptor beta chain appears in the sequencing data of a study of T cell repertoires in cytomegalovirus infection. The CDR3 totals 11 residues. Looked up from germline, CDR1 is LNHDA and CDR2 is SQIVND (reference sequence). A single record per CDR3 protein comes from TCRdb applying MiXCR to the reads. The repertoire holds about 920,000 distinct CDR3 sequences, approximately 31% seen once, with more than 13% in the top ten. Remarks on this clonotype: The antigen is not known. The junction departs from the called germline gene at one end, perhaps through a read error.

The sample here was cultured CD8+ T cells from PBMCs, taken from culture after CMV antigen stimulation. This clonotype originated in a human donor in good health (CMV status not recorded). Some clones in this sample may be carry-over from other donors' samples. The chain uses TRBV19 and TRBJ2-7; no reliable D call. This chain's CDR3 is CVSSIMDEQYF. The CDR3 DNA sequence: TGTGTCAGTAGTATCATGGACGAGCAGTACTTC.